Listed below are T cell receptor beta chains from one sample, sequenced in a study of T cells after yellow fever vaccination. TCRdb processed the 5' RACE reads anew with MiXCR; each CDR3 protein has one entry. There are roughly 340,000 distinct CDR3 sequences in the sample; roughly 4.3% occur only once, and roughly 24% lies in the top ten. The sample consisted of PBMCs, taken 5 days after the yellow fever booster vaccination. These receptors originate from a young man who received the YFV17D yellow fever vaccine. Each CDR3 is given with its conserved first and last residue. D genes are given only for firm matches. For some rows the clone size is stated as once, few or many, or as a class when expanded; others skip it.

j_gene | v_gene | d_gene | abundance | CDR3nt | CDR3aa
TRBJ2-5 | TRBV7-2 | TRBD1 | many | TGTGCCAGCAGCCTAGACAGGGGGCGAGAGACCCAGTACTTC | CASSLDRGRETQYF
TRBJ2-5 | TRBV27 | TRBD1 | many | TGTGCCAGCAGTACTCTGGACAGGGTTGGGGAGACCCAGTACTTC | CASSTLDRVGETQYF
TRBJ2-2 | TRBV4-1 | TRBD2 | - | TGCGCCAGCAGCCGAGGACTAGCGGGGCCCGGGGAGCTGTTTTTT | CASSRGLAGPGELFF
TRBJ1-1 | TRBV20-1 | - | - | TGCAGTGCTAGATTGGCACCGACAGACACTGAAGCTTTCTTT | CSARLAPTDTEAFF
TRBJ2-2 | TRBV2 | TRBD2 | many | TGTGCCAGCAGGGAGACTAGCGGTAACACCGGGGAGCTGTTTTTT | CASRETSGNTGELFF
TRBJ2-3 | TRBV6-2/TRBV6-3 | TRBD2 | few | TGTGCCAGCAGTTACTTCTCCAGCGGGGGCACAGATACGCAGTATTTT | CASSYFSSGGTDTQYF
TRBJ2-3 | TRBV5-1 | - | many | TGCGCCAGCACCCCGTCGGGGAGGACAGATACGCAGTATTTT | CASTPSGRTDTQYF
TRBJ1-4 | TRBV15 | - | - | TGTGCCACTAGCAGAGATTTCACGGCCATCACTAATGAAAAACTGTTTTTT | CATSRDFTAITNEKLFF
TRBJ2-7 | TRBV10-3 | TRBD2 | many | TGTGCCAGCCGCGGGGGGGCGAACGAGCAGTACTTC | CASRGGANEQYF
TRBJ2-4 | TRBV21-1 | - | many | TGTGCCAGCAGCAAAGGGTCAGGATCGGCCAAAAACATTCAGTACTTC | CASSKGSGSAKNIQYF
TRBJ1-1 | TRBV12-3/TRBV12-4 | - | many | TGTGCCAGCAGTTTCGCGGCAGCCCAAGCTTTCTTT | CASSFAAAQAFF
TRBJ1-4 | TRBV20-1 | TRBD1 | many | TGCAGTGCTAGAGATCCGACAGGGAGGGATGAAAAACTGTTTTTT | CSARDPTGRDEKLFF
TRBJ2-5 | TRBV27 | TRBD1 | many | TGTGCCAGCGCAAACAGGGACAGGATAGGCCAAGAGACCCAGTACTTC | CASANRDRIGQETQYF
TRBJ1-6 | TRBV7-9 | TRBD1 | few | TGTGCCAGCAGCCCGCCGGGACAGGGGAGAGGACCCCTCCACTTT | CASSPPGQGRGPLHF
TRBJ2-2 | TRBV3-1 | TRBD2 | few | TGTGCCAGCAGCAAGACTAGCGGGTTTCTGGACACCGGGGAGCTGTTTTTT | CASSKTSGFLDTGELFF
TRBJ1-4 | TRBV4-3 | - | many | TGCGCCAGCAGCCAAGGTCCGAGACGGGATAATGAAAAACTGTTTTTT | CASSQGPRRDNEKLFF
TRBJ1-1 | TRBV4-1 | - | few | TGCGCCAGCAGCCAAGATCCGGGGGCGGGCGACACTGAAGCTTTCTTT | CASSQDPGAGDTEAFF
TRBJ1-1 | TRBV9 | - | few | TGTGCCAGCAGCGTAGTCGAAGGGGCCAGCACTGAAGCTTTCTTT | CASSVVEGASTEAFF
TRBJ2-5 | TRBV5-1 | - | few | TGCGCCAGCTGGAGCGGGGGGACAGGAGAGACCCAGTACTTC | CASWSGGTGETQYF
TRBJ2-2 | TRBV29-1 | - | - | TGCAGCGTTGAGGGTCAGGGCGGCACCGGGGAGCTGTTTTTT | CSVEGQGGTGELFF
TRBJ2-1 | TRBV6-5 | - | few | TGTGCCAGCAGTCCCATCCCTCGACTGTTACAAGACAATGAGCAGTTCTTC | CASSPIPRLLQDNEQFF
TRBJ2-7 | TRBV28 | - | few | TGTGCCAGCAGTTCGACAGGAACAGGCTACGAGCAGTACTTC | CASSSTGTGYEQYF
TRBJ1-4 | TRBV12-3/TRBV12-4 | - | few | TGTGCCAGCAGTCAACAAGAAGGAAGGGAAAAACTGTTTTTT | CASSQQEGREKLFF
TRBJ2-3 | TRBV3-1 | - | many | TGTGCCAGCAGCCAAGAAAACCTAAAGGTAGATACGCAGTATTTT | CASSQENLKVDTQYF
TRBJ2-1 | TRBV25-1 | - | few | TGTGCCAGCAGTTCTGTTCGAGAGCAGTTCTTC | CASSSVREQFF
TRBJ2-3 | TRBV3-1 | - | - | TGTGCCAGCAGGGGGACGACAGATACGCAGTATTTT | CASRGTTDTQYF
TRBJ2-3 | TRBV7-3 | - | - | TGTGCCAGCAGCCATGGGGGTGCGGCAGATACGCAGTATTTT | CASSHGGAADTQYF
TRBJ1-1 | TRBV12-2 | - | few | TGTGCAAGTCGCCCAAATAGGGGCACTGAAGCTTTCTTT | CASRPNRGTEAFF
TRBJ2-1 | TRBV10-3 | - | - | TGTGCCATCAGTGACCCCCAAGAGCAGTTCTTC | CAISDPQEQFF
TRBJ2-3 | TRBV27 | - | few | TGTGCCAGCAGTCCCCCGGCGGCTACCACAGATACGCAGTATTTT | CASSPPAATTDTQYF
TRBJ2-7 | TRBV5-5 | TRBD2 | many | TGTGCCAGCAGCTGGATAGCGGGGGAGACACTGGGGCAGTACTTC | CASSWIAGETLGQYF
TRBJ2-5 | TRBV15 | TRBD1 | many | TGTGCCACCAGCGGCGGGACAGGGGAAGAGACCCAGTACTTC | CATSGGTGEETQYF
TRBJ2-7 | TRBV20-1 | - | few | TGCAGTGCCAGGGACTTCCTTAGTGAGCAGTACTTC | CSARDFLSEQYF
TRBJ2-5 | TRBV20-1 | TRBD2 | - | TGCAGTGCTTGGACTAGCGGGGGGGCGGTTAAGACCCAGTACTTC | CSAWTSGGAVKTQYF
TRBJ1-1 | TRBV25-1 | - | few | TGTGCCAGCAGTGAATATAGGGGCGGGCCCGGGACTGAAGCTTTCTTT | CASSEYRGGPGTEAFF
TRBJ1-2 | TRBV6-1 | - | few | TGTGCCAGCAAGAGGCAGGACGCTAACTATGGCTACACCTTC | CASKRQDANYGYTF
TRBJ2-7 | TRBV29-1 | - | many | TGCAGCGTTGAAAAGGACAGCAACTACGAGCAGTACTTC | CSVEKDSNYEQYF
TRBJ2-5 | TRBV7-7 | - | - | TGTGCTAGCAGCGGATACAGGGAAGGGACCCAGTACTTC | CASSGYREGTQYF
TRBJ2-1 | TRBV2 | - | - | TGTGCCAGCAGGGAAGTGACCGTCTACAATGAGCAGTTCTTC | CASREVTVYNEQFF
TRBJ2-4 | TRBV20-1 | - | few | TGCAGTGCACTCCAGGCTCTAGCCAAAAACATTCAGTACTTC | CSALQALAKNIQYF
TRBJ1-3 | TRBV6-5 | - | - | TGTGCCAGCTTGGACTGGTCTGGAAACACCATATATTTT | CASLDWSGNTIYF
TRBJ2-2 | TRBV7-3 | - | - | TGTGCCAGCAGCTTACAGGGTGGGGGTTCGGGCACCGGGGAGCTGTTTTTT | CASSLQGGGSGTGELFF
TRBJ1-2 | TRBV5-6 | - | few | TGTGCCAGCAGCTTGTCACCCAGGGGAGGCTACACCTTC | CASSLSPRGGYTF
TRBJ2-5 | TRBV20-1 | - | many | TGCAGTGCTAGAGTTAATTCCCTGGAGACCCAGTACTTC | CSARVNSLETQYF
TRBJ2-4 | TRBV12-3/TRBV12-4 | TRBD2 | - | TGTGCCAGCAGTTCAAGCGGGGGCATTCAGTACTTC | CASSSSGGIQYF
TRBJ1-2 | TRBV29-1 | TRBD1 | - | TGCAGCGCTGGGACAGGGTTAGGTGGCTACACCTTC | CSAGTGLGGYTF
TRBJ1-1 | TRBV7-2 | - | few | TGTGCCAGCAGCGTCCAAGGCACTGAAGCTTTCTTT | CASSVQGTEAFF
TRBJ2-7 | TRBV15 | - | - | TGTGCCACCAGCAGAGAGGCTCCAGCCTTTAACTCCTACGAGCAGTACTTC | CATSREAPAFNSYEQYF
TRBJ2-5 | TRBV5-1 | - | - | TGCGCCAGCAGCTTGGTCCTAGACACTCAAGAGACCCAGTACTTC | CASSLVLDTQETQYF
TRBJ1-1 | TRBV7-2 | - | many | TGTGCCAGCAGCTTAGTCGGGCCTTTTTCTTTCTTT | CASSLVGPFSFF
TRBJ2-7 | TRBV5-1 | TRBD1 | many | TGCGCCAGCGTGGCCGGGACAGGGGTTCCCGGACGATCCTACGAGCAGTACTTC | CASVAGTGVPGRSYEQYF
TRBJ2-6 | TRBV9 | - | - | TGTGCCAGCAGCATACCAAGGGCATCCGGGGCCAACGTCCTGACTTTC | CASSIPRASGANVLTF
TRBJ2-2 | TRBV5-6 | - | few | TGTGCCAGCAGACTACTCCGGGCCGGGGAGCTGTTTTTT | CASRLLRAGELFF
TRBJ2-5 | TRBV5-1 | - | many | TGCGCCAGCAGCTCGGCCGGACACCAAGAGACCCAGTACTTC | CASSSAGHQETQYF
TRBJ1-2 | TRBV3-1 | - | - | TGTGCCAGCAGCCGAGAGGGTAGCTATGGCTACACCTTC | CASSREGSYGYTF